The 12 T cell receptor beta chains presented below share a single source sample, sequenced in a study of stem cell transplantation in POMP-related autoinflammatory disease (TCRdb year 2021). The time point label, read with the paper, signifies: after hematopoietic stem cell transplant. Libraries were constructed by the immunoSEQ multiplex PCR assay. In TCRdb, the immuneACCESS table is reduced to in-frame sequences with V and J assigned. These tables do not hold every clone; where another copy was compared, an unresolved V gene accounts for under half, and the others remain unexplained. The sample profile shows over 60,000 clones; approximately 90% of them were found once. The ten largest clones add up to around 0.72% of the sample. The specimen comprised CD4+ T cells from PBMCs, sampled after stem cell transplantation. The origin of the receptors is a human patient with POMP-related autoinflammation and immune dysregulation (PRAID). After a transplant, some T cells may be of graft donor origin.

The V and J genes are TRBV5-1 and TRBJ2-3; 11 bases are a match to TRBD2. V lost 4 bases to trimming and J lost 2 bases; unmatched junction nucleotides: 3. The CDR3 has 15 amino acids. Germline V gene lookup returns CDR1 SGHRS and CDR2 YFSETQ. CDR3 DNA sequence: TGCGCCAGCAGCCTACTAGCGGGGGACACAGATACGCAGTATTTT. Translating it yields CASSLLAGDTDTQYF.

The V gene is TRBV5-6, the J gene TRBJ1-6; no firm D call. V lost 4 bases, J lost 0 bases, and 11 bases lay in between. Germline V gene data show CDR1 as SGHDT and CDR2 as YYEEEE. This CDR3 spans 16 amino acids. CDR3 amino acids: CASSGGRSSYNSPLHF. For the CDR3, the DNA is TGTGCCAGCAGCGGAGGAAGGAGCTCCTATAATTCACCCCTCCACTTT.

The chain couples TRBV28 to TRBJ2-5; D uncertain. This CDR3 contains 14 residues. Germline V gene lookup returns CDR1 MDHEN and CDR2 SYDVKM. The ends were cut back, 4 bases at V and 5 bases at J, with 14 bases in the middle. CDR3 residues: CASSSAPPRETQYF. CDR3 DNA: TGTGCCAGCAGTTCCGCCCCACCCAGGGAGACCCAGTACTTC.

The J gene is TRBJ2-2, the V gene TRBV7-6, with a possible D match to TRBD2 (5 bases). V lost 1 base to trimming and J lost 1 base, with 10 bases between them. The CDR3 has 16 amino acids. Germline-derived CDR1 and CDR2 are SGHVS and FNYEAQ. The chain's CDR3 is CASSLVPGENTGELFF. Written as DNA, the CDR3 is TGTGCCAGCAGCTTAGTTCCCGGGGAGAACACCGGGGAGCTGTTTTTT. Complete variable domain (other parts from reference TRBV7-6 and TRBJ2-2): GAGVSQSPRYKVTKRGQDVALRCDPISGHVSLYWYRQALGQGPEFLTYFNYEAQQDKSGLPNDRFSAERPEGSISTLTIQRTEQRDSAMYRCASSLVPGENTGELFFGEGSRLTVL.

The rearrangement uses TRBV7-9 and TRBJ2-5; D possibly matches TRBD1 or TRBD2 (5 bases each). This CDR3 comprises 16 residues. The germline V gene has CDR1 SEHNR and CDR2 FQNEAQ (reference sequence). V gave up 2 bases and J gave up 5 bases, with 18 bases separating them. CDR3 sequence: CASSLMGPGPGETQYF. In DNA, the CDR3 is TGTGCCAGCAGCTTAATGGGGCCAGGGCCGGGGGAGACCCAGTACTTC.

The chain couples TRBV6-5 to TRBJ1-4; 7 nucleotides line up with TRBD1. CDR3 length: 14 amino acids. Losses at the gene ends were 5 bases for V and 2 bases for J; bases not matched to a gene: 2. CDR1 is MNHEY and CDR2 is SVGAGI in the germline V gene. The CDR3 is CASSPTGTNEKLFF. CDR3 DNA: TGTGCCAGCAGTCCGACAGGGACTAATGAAAAACTGTTTTTT.

The CDR3 DNA is TGTGCCAGCAGCCGACCTCTAGCGGGGTACTACAATGAGCAGTTCTTC. As protein: CASSRPLAGYYNEQFF. V and J are TRBV6-6 and TRBJ2-1; 9 bases match TRBD2. The CDR3 runs 16 residues. J lost 3 bases, V lost 6 bases, and 9 bases had no gene match. From germline, CDR1 is MNHNY and CDR2 SVGAGI (reference sequence).

The chain joins TRBV19 to TRBJ1-6; maybe TRBD1 (6 bases). CDR3 length: 17 residues. Trimming stripped 8 bases from V and 7 bases from J, with 24 bases between. Looked up from germline, CDR1 is LNHDA and CDR2 is SQIVND (reference sequence). The CDR3 coding sequence is TGTGCCAGTGCAAGGACAGCCGTACTAGGGGTAAATTCACCCCTCCACTTT. Encoded protein: CASARTAVLGVNSPLHF.

V gene TRBV7-9 combines with J gene TRBJ2-1; D is perhaps TRBD1 (6 bases). Germline CDR1 and CDR2: SEHNR and FQNEAQ (reference sequence). The CDR3 length is 14 residues. V was clipped by 3 bases and J by 3 bases, with 9 bases between them. The CDR3 is CASSLGTLYNEQFF. The CDR3 coding sequence is TGTGCCAGCAGCTTGGGGACACTCTACAATGAGCAGTTCTTC.

The rearrangement links TRBV19 to TRBJ2-2, with 9 bases that match TRBD1. The germline V gene has CDR1 LNHDA and CDR2 SQIVND (reference sequence). The CDR3 runs 16 residues. Trimming removed 8 bases from V and 5 bases from J; junction bases left unmatched: 12. In DNA form, the CDR3 reads TGTGCCAGTGCCAAAACCGGGACAGGGCGTACCGGGGAGCTGTTTTTT. It encodes CASAKTGTGRTGELFF.

The J gene is TRBJ2-1, the V gene TRBV5-5; D ambiguous. The CDR3 consists of 16 residues. Per the germline V gene, CDR1 is SGHKS and CDR2 is YYEKEE (reference sequence). Trimming removed 1 base at V and 8 bases at J, with 19 bases between. The CDR3 protein is CASSLTRVRTPYEQFF. The CDR3 DNA reads TGTGCCAGCAGCTTGACGAGAGTCAGAACCCCGTATGAGCAGTTCTTC.

The rearrangement links TRBV12-3 or TRBV12-4 to TRBJ1-2, with 8 bases matching TRBD1. The CDR3 length is 13 residues. The J segment lost 3 bases and the V segment lost 6 bases, leaving 3 bases of the junction unmatched. CDR3 in DNA: TGTGCCAGCAGACGGACAGGGTACTATGGCTACACCTTC. As protein: CASRRTGYYGYTF.